Reported below is one TCR beta chain. Its matching antigen is unknown. This entry comes from a study of shared clonotypes between healthy human individuals. As for the study in general: The donor pool was made up of two women and three men aged 18 to 49.

Trimming pared 6 bases from V and 0 bases from J, leaving 15 bases between. The CDR3 is 15 amino acids. CDR1 and CDR2 from the germline V gene are ENHRY and SYGVKD. TCRdb's copy holds only in-frame clones and misses some; the assay was immunoSEQ multiplex PCR. Of hundreds of thousands of clones in the sample, roughly 98% were seen once. CD8 cells regarded as naive lacked CD45RO, were positively chosen for CCR7, and omitted terminally differentiated effector memory CD45RA+ cells. Study conclusions and caveats: For naive CD4 cells, 4% to 6% of clonotypes were shared across a few donors. The study found lower generation probabilities in non-shared clonotypes than in those shared by all four donors.

Sequencing was done on a sample of naive CD8+ T cells sorted from blood. This TCR was recovered from a man younger than 45 in good health. The chain couples TRBV10-3 to TRBJ2-7; D might be TRBD2 (6 bases). CDR3 in amino acids: CAISGNGRTSYEQYF. CDR3 nucleotide sequence: TGTGCCATCAGCGGTAACGGGAGAACCTCCTACGAGCAGTACTTC.